Reported below is one TCR beta chain. As yet, its antigen is unknown. The deep-level immunoSEQ assay was used. Here immunoSEQ multiplex PCR was the method, and the copy in TCRdb shows in-frame clones only, minus some. The data contain approximately 1,000,000 clones, 75% to 80% of them seen just once; the ten biggest clones take up about 0.52%. These data are taken from a study of shared clonotypes between healthy human individuals. Study context: Each donor contributed plates that comprised three CD4 naive, three CD4 memory, two CD8 naive and one CD8 memory. Study-level results: Non-shared clonotypes had lower generation probabilities than clonotypes shared by all four sorted-subset donors. Sequencing of the sorted subsets was shown by rarefaction to be incomplete despite large depth.

The V gene lost 4 bases and the J gene lost 6 bases, with 8 bases spanning the gap. The CDR3 spans 12 residues. The V gene's germline CDR1 is SGHKS and CDR2 YYEKEE (reference sequence). The sequence derives from a man younger than 35 in good health. Some clones in this sample may be carry-over from other donors' samples. The chain employs TRBV5-5 and TRBJ1-5; no reliable D call. The sequenced sample was memory CD4+ T cells from PBMCs. The subset here: CD45RA-negative fraction. The CDR3 DNA is TGTGCCAGCAGCGATTATGGTCAGCCCCAGCATTTT. Its translation: CASSDYGQPQHF. Supplemented by reference TRBV5-5 and TRBJ1-5, the full variable domain reads DAGVTQSPTHLIKTRGQQVTLRCSPISGHKSVSWYQQVLGQGPQFIFQYYEKEERGRGNFPDRFSARQFPNYSSELNVNALLLGDSALYLCASSDYGQPQHFGDGTRLSIL.